The 24 T cell receptor beta chains reported below all come from one sample, sequenced in a study of cytomegalovirus exposure and HLA in healthy donors. PCR amplification relied on 60 Vbeta primers (plus 13 Jbeta primers). Measured with immunoSEQ multiplex PCR; TCRdb has only the in-frame clones, and not every one. The data contain approximately 150,000 clones, around 59% of them singletons. Sequences were obtained from PBMCs. The source is a male donor in good health and CMV-seronegative.

This clone was counted only a few times. The V call is TRBV6-1, the J call TRBJ2-7, with a possible D match to TRBD2 (6 bases). Germline-derived CDR1 and CDR2 are MNHNS and SASEGT. V gave up 6 bases and J gave up 3 bases, with 12 bases separating them. This CDR3 spans 13 amino acids. CDR3 in amino acids: CASREGLLYEQYF. For the CDR3, the DNA is TGTGCCAGCAGAGAGGGACTGCTCTACGAGCAGTACTTC.

The CDR3 reads CASSYKVAEHGELFF. The CDR3 bases are TGTGCCAGCAGTTACAAGGTGGCGGAACACGGGGAGCTGTTTTTT. This rearrangement joins TRBV6-5 to TRBJ2-2, with D hard to call. The germline V gene encodes CDR1 MNHEY and CDR2 SVGAGI. V was cut by 2 bases and J by 7 bases, with 14 bases left in between. The CDR3 has 15 residues.

This clone was recorded a few times. The chain links TRBV5-1 to TRBJ2-6, with no clear D. The CDR3 sequence is 16 residues long. The germline V gene has CDR1 SGHRS and CDR2 YFSETQ. Trimming took off 4 bases at V and 0 bases at J, with 11 bases between the two ends. The CDR3, as DNA: TGCGCCAGCAGCCCAGGAAGCTCCTCTGGGGCCAACGTCCTGACTTTC. It codes for CASSPGSSSGANVLTF. The variable domain in full, completed from reference TRBV5-1 and TRBJ2-6, reads KAGVTQTPRYLIKTRGQQVTLSCSPISGHRSVSWYQQTPGQGLQFLFEYFSETQRNKGNFPGRFSGRQFSNSRSEMNVSTLELGDSALYLCASSPGSSSGANVLTFGAGSRLTVL.

CDR3 sequence (DNA): TGTGCCAGCTGCGTTACTTCGGGTGAAGCTTTCTTT. Residues: CASCVTSGEAFF. The J gene is TRBJ1-1, the V gene TRBV25-1, with no clear D. The CDR3 has 12 amino acids. Germline V lookup: CDR1 MGHDK, CDR2 SYGVNS. The V gene lost 8 bases and the J gene lost 7 bases, with 14 bases spanning the gap.

This rearrangement joins TRBV2 to TRBJ2-3; TRBD2 agrees at 11 bases. J lost 0 bases, V lost 0 bases, and 14 bases had no gene match. The germline CDR1 and CDR2 sequences are SNHLY and FYNNEI. CDR3 length: 21 amino acids. CDR3 residues: CASSEALLTGLAASSTDTQYF. CDR3 coding DNA: TGTGCCAGCAGTGAAGCGCTTTTAACGGGACTAGCGGCATCTAGCACAGATACGCAGTATTTT.

The table lists this clone with a few counts. This rearrangement joins TRBV27 to TRBJ2-3; 7 bases are shared with TRBD2. This CDR3 is 15 amino acids long. The germline gives CDR1 MNHEY, CDR2 SMNVEV (reference sequence). V was clipped by 4 bases and J by 5 bases; unmatched bases: 9. CDR3 sequence: CASSYLGGGGDTQYF. CDR3 coding DNA: TGTGCCAGCAGTTATCTCGGCGGGGGAGGAGATACGCAGTATTTT.

This clone has a handful of counts. The genes are TRBV5-1 and TRBJ1-4, with 11 bases matching TRBD1. Germline CDR1 is SGHRS and CDR2 is YFSETQ. With V trimmed by 3 bases and J by 8 bases, 6 bases remained unmatched. The CDR3 runs 15 residues. CDR3 sequence reads: CASSWGDRGFEKLFF. In DNA form, the CDR3 reads TGCGCCAGCAGCTGGGGGGACAGGGGGTTCGAAAAACTGTTTTTT.

The chain has TRBV7-2 and TRBJ2-1; D remains ambiguous. Germline assignment: CDR1 SGHTA and CDR2 FQGNSA. Trimming left V 3 bases short and J 15 bases short, with 15 bases between. The CDR3 loop spans 12 amino acids. CDR3 amino acids: CASSFGFQAPFF. The CDR3 DNA sequence: TGTGCCAGCAGCTTCGGATTTCAGGCACCGTTCTTC.

The rearrangement joins TRBV5-1 to TRBJ2-7, with a weak D call TRBD2 (5 bases). The germline CDR1 and CDR2 sequences are SGHRS and YFSETQ. Trimming stripped 4 bases from V and 2 bases from J, with 10 bases between. The CDR3 contains 13 residues. The DNA for the CDR3 is TGCGCCAGCAGCAGGGCCGGGGCCTACGAGCAGTACTTC. Amino acid sequence: CASSRAGAYEQYF.

V usage is TRBV7-9 and J usage is TRBJ2-6, with unresolved D. With 5 bases removed from V and 0 bases from J, the gap between germline ends came to 11 bases. The CDR3 runs 16 residues. Germline CDR1 reads SEHNR; CDR2 reads FQNEAQ (reference sequence). CDR3 nucleotide sequence: TGTGCCAGCAGCCCAATTACTGGCTCTGGGGCCAACGTCCTGACTTTC. It is translated as CASSPITGSGANVLTF.

The chain recombines TRBV2 with TRBJ1-5; D is undetermined. CDR1 and CDR2 from the germline V gene are SNHLY and FYNNEI. V lost 6 bases, J lost 6 bases, and 15 bases lay in between. CDR3 size: 14 residues. The chain's CDR3 is CASRALAEGQPQHF. The DNA for the CDR3 is TGTGCCAGCAGAGCTCTGGCAGAGGGTCAGCCCCAGCATTTT.

This clone was seen a few times. Likely a read error: the CDR3 ends without its conserved phenylalanine or tryptophan. The chain employs TRBV27 and TRBJ1-2; 8 nucleotides align to TRBD1. V dropped 6 bases and J dropped 0; count of bases not matched to a gene: 6. From germline, CDR1 is MNHEY and CDR2 SMNVEV (reference sequence). The CDR3 length is 15 residues. The CDR3 nucleotides read TGTGCCAGCAGCCTCAGGGGGCTCGCTAACTATGGCTACACCTTG. Its protein is CASSLRGLANYGYTL.

For the CDR3, the DNA is TGCGCCAGCACCCCCGAGCCCCAAGCGAATGAGCAGTTCTTC. Protein: CASTPEPQANEQFF. The chain carries TRBV5-1 and TRBJ2-1; D gene uncertain. CDR1 is SGHRS, CDR2 YFSETQ, per germline. Trimming removed 6 bases from V and 7 bases from J, with 17 bases in between. The CDR3 has 14 residues.

The chain has TRBV27 and TRBJ2-7; possible D gene TRBD2, 7 bases. The germline V gene has CDR1 MNHEY and CDR2 SMNVEV (reference sequence). The CDR3 spans 15 residues. The V end lost 5 bases, the J end lost 3 bases, and 17 bases lay between the germline ends. The CDR3 DNA reads TGTGCCAGCAGTGGTAGAGGGGGAGGGGACTACGAGCAGTACTTC. It specifies CASSGRGGGDYEQYF.

The chain combines TRBV28 with TRBJ1-2, with 9 bases lining up with TRBD1. There are 14 residues in the CDR3. Germline V gene data show CDR1 as MDHEN and CDR2 as SYDVKM. The ends lost 4 bases at V and 2 bases at J; junction bases unmatched: 2. CDR3: CASSSGQGNYGYTF. As DNA, the CDR3 is TGTGCCAGCAGTTCAGGACAGGGGAACTATGGCTACACCTTC.

The chain recombines TRBV5-4 with TRBJ1-3; 8 bases are a match to TRBD1. Germline V lookup: CDR1 SGHNT, CDR2 YYREEE (reference sequence). There are 14 residues in the CDR3. With V trimmed by 2 bases and J by 8 bases, 6 bases remained unmatched. The CDR3 loop reads CASSFQGARDTIYF. The CDR3 DNA reads as TGTGCCAGCAGCTTTCAGGGGGCTAGGGACACCATATATTTT.

In its sample, this clone was seen a few times. This sequence joins TRBV6-5 and TRBJ1-2; a possible D gene is TRBD1 (5 bases). CDR3 length: 13 residues. Trimming took 2 bases from V and 2 from J, leaving 6 bases between them. CDR1 MNHEY and CDR2 SVGAGI come from the germline V gene. CDR3 amino acids: CASSYQGNYGYTF. CDR3 nucleotide sequence: TGTGCCAGCAGTTACCAGGGAAACTATGGCTACACCTTC.

This clone was observed once. This chain uses TRBV27 with TRBJ2-7; D may be TRBD1 (6 bases). The CDR3 consists of 12 residues. V dropped 5 bases and J dropped 4 bases, with 9 bases sitting between them. Germline V gene data show CDR1 as MNHEY and CDR2 as SMNVEV (reference sequence). CDR3 region: CASSNRAYEQYF. For the CDR3, the DNA is TGTGCCAGCAGTAACAGGGCGTACGAGCAGTACTTC.

This clone was seen more than once but under ten times. This chain connects TRBV6-5 to TRBJ1-1; D is unclear. Looked up from germline, CDR1 is MNHEY and CDR2 is SVGAGI. The CDR3 loop spans 16 amino acids. Trimming pared 4 bases from V and 4 bases from J, leaving 19 bases between. CDR3 residues: CASSSRGRSPSTEAFF. The CDR3 DNA follows: TGTGCCAGCAGTTCGCGAGGTCGGAGCCCTTCCACTGAAGCTTTCTTT.

A few counts support this clone. Here the CDR3 omits its conserved ending phenylalanine or tryptophan, so a read error is the likely source. The limits of the CDR3 on the DNA are not certain, so only TCRdb's listed CDR3 is given. V gene TRBV6-5 combines with J gene TRBJ2-7; the D call TRBD1 from the table was never checked on the DNA. The V gene's germline CDR1 is MNHEY and CDR2 SVGAGI. The CDR3 is made up of 9 amino acids, end residues included. CDR3: CASSWGPQL.

The sample holds a few counts of this clone. J is TRBJ1-4 and V is TRBV9; no clear D. Trimming left V 3 bases short and J 5 bases short, with 8 bases between. Looked up from germline, CDR1 is SGDLS and CDR2 is YYNGEE. This CDR3 has 13 residues. The CDR3 DNA sequence: TGTGCCAGCAGCGGGGGAGGAAATGAAAAACTGTTTTTT. This sequence encodes CASSGGGNEKLFF.

This clone was picked up one time. The gene calls are TRBV29-1 and TRBJ1-6, with D possibly matching TRBD1 (5 bases). The CDR3 spans 15 residues. V was cut by 5 bases and J by 4 bases, with 15 bases left in between. The germline V gene encodes CDR1 SQVTM and CDR2 ANQGSEA. CDR3 sequence reads: CSVRQGGTYNSPLHF. The CDR3, as DNA: TGCAGCGTTCGGCAGGGAGGCACGTATAATTCACCCCTCCACTTT.

The rearrangement uses TRBV27 and TRBJ2-5; 7 bases are shared with TRBD1. Germline V gives CDR1 MNHEY, CDR2 SMNVEV (reference sequence). The CDR3 has 14 residues. V gave up 5 bases and J gave up 1 base; unmatched junction bases: 4. The CDR3 region is CASSPGDSQETQYF. The CDR3 DNA sequence: TGTGCCAGCAGTCCTGGGGACAGCCAAGAGACCCAGTACTTC.

V gene TRBV6-5 combines with J gene TRBJ1-3; TRBD1 matches at 7 bases. There are 12 residues in the CDR3. Germline lookup yields CDR1 MNHEY and CDR2 SVGAGI. V gave up 4 bases and J gave up 11 bases; unmatched junction bases: 5. The CDR3 sequence: CASSSRQGPIYF. DNA for the CDR3: TGTGCCAGCAGTTCCCGACAGGGCCCCATATATTTT.